This T cell receptor beta chain stems from a study of cytomegalovirus exposure and HLA in healthy donors. Overall study context: Earlier sequencing of some 190 million T cells yielded under 120 million unique TCR beta sequences.

On this clone itself: Its specificity is not known.

Study-level points and caveats: In a later analysis, common viral pathogens appeared linked to several of the most significant clusters. Researchers reported that a few CMV-associated chains were confirmed in vitro as CMV antigen-specific.

This PCR relied on a set of 60 Vbeta primers and 13 Jbeta primers. The assay was immunoSEQ multiplex PCR, and TCRdb's table has in-frame clones only and misses some. The table shows about 120,000 clones, with 75% occurring only once. Input material: PBMCs. The clonotype was recovered from a woman aged 40-49 years in good health and CMV-seropositive.

The CDR3 is CASSLWGPTPGQGPFEAFF. CDR3 coding DNA: TGTGCCAGCAGCTTGTGGGGGCCCACTCCGGGACAGGGGCCGTTTGAAGCTTTCTTT. The chain carries TRBV5-8 and TRBJ1-1, with 10 bases matching TRBD1. The germline CDR1 and CDR2 sequences are SGHTS and YDEGEE. V trimming: 1 base; J trimming: 7 bases; junction bases outside the gene matches: 19. This CDR3 contains 19 residues.